The 22 T cell receptor beta chains presented below share a single source sample, sequenced in a study of graft-versus-host responses after intestinal transplantation. Profiled with immunoSEQ multiplex PCR; TCRdb holds only in-frame clones, not every one. The profile covers about 97,000 clones, with approximately 92% appearing a single time and about 16% taken by the ten largest. The material was PBMCs, obtained approximately 420 days after intestinal transplant. Receptors originate from a human patient who received an intestinal transplant, so some T cells may come from the graft donor.

The chain carries TRBV7-9 and TRBJ1-2; a possible D gene is TRBD1 (5 bases). V lost 1 base and J 2 bases, leaving 11 bases between the germline ends. From germline, CDR1 is SEHNR and CDR2 FQNEAQ (reference sequence). The CDR3 extends over 15 amino acids. The CDR3 reads CASSLGAGTNYGYTF. The CDR3 DNA sequence: TGTGCCAGCAGCTTAGGGGCAGGGACGAACTATGGCTACACCTTC.

The V gene is TRBV5-1, the J gene TRBJ1-1, with unresolved D. The germline V and J ends were trimmed by 5 bases and 6 bases, with 20 bases remaining between them. The CDR3 runs 15 residues. The germline V gene encodes CDR1 SGHRS and CDR2 YFSETQ. This chain's CDR3 is CASRLYQSPNAEAFF. CDR3 DNA sequence: TGCGCCAGCAGGCTGTACCAAAGCCCGAATGCTGAAGCTTTCTTT.

In its sample, this clone was seen once. The genes are TRBV7-9 and TRBJ1-3; 8 nucleotides match TRBD1. Looked up from germline, CDR1 is SEHNR and CDR2 is FQNEAQ (reference sequence). V shed 2 bases and J 0 bases; nucleotides not matched to a gene: 6. The CDR3 runs 17 residues. CDR3 nucleotides: TGTGCCAGCAGCTTAAGGACAGGGCCGATCTCTGGAAACACCATATATTTT. This encodes CASSLRTGPISGNTIYF.

The rearrangement joins TRBV19 to TRBJ1-1; D not certain. Deletions cut 3 bases from V and 7 bases from J, with 9 bases between. Germline assignment: CDR1 LNHDA and CDR2 SQIVND (reference sequence). The CDR3 totals 12 residues. The CDR3: CASSISVGEAFF. The CDR3 DNA reads TGTGCCAGTAGTATTTCGGTGGGTGAAGCTTTCTTT. Using reference TRBV19 and TRBJ1-1 for the parts outside the CDR3, the full variable domain is DGGITQSPKYLFRKEGQNVTLSCEQNLNHDAMYWYRQDPGQGLRLIYYSQIVNDFQKGDIAEGYSVSREKKESFPLTVTSAQKNPTAFYLCASSISVGEAFFGQGTRLTVV.

The V call is TRBV27, the J call TRBJ1-6; 7 bases are a match to TRBD1. Germline V gene sequence: CDR1 MNHEY, CDR2 SMNVEV (reference sequence). The CDR3 runs to 16 residues. Germline trimming cut 3 bases from V and 8 bases from J; bases unmatched to any gene: 10. The CDR3 loop is CASSLEGAFIDSPLHF. As DNA, the CDR3 is TGTGCCAGCAGTTTGGAGGGGGCGTTTATCGATTCACCCCTCCACTTT.

This chain links TRBV7-9 with TRBJ2-1, with unresolved D. The CDR3 consists of 13 residues. Per the germline V gene, CDR1 is SEHNR and CDR2 is FQNEAQ (reference sequence). With 3 bases removed from V and 4 bases from J, the gap between germline ends came to 7 bases. CDR3 DNA: TGTGCCAGCAGCTTTGCGAGTTACAATGAGCAGTTCTTC. Its translation: CASSFASYNEQFF. Full variable domain (missing parts from reference TRBV7-9 and TRBJ2-1): DTGVSQNPRHKITKRGQNVTFRCDPISEHNRLYWYRQTLGQGPEFLTYFQNEAQLEKSRLLSDRFSAERPKGSFSTLEIQRTEQGDSAMYLCASSFASYNEQFFGPGTRLTVL.

The chain couples TRBV27 to TRBJ1-1; D remains ambiguous. Germline CDR1 is MNHEY and CDR2 is SMNVEV (reference sequence). The CDR3 covers 14 residues. Trimming removed 3 bases from V and 0 bases from J, with 8 bases in between. The CDR3 DNA follows: TGTGCCAGCAGTTTTGACTTCATGAACACTGAAGCTTTCTTT. The encoded protein is CASSFDFMNTEAFF.

The genes are TRBV7-3 and TRBJ2-1; 7 positions match TRBD1. The germline gives CDR1 SGHTA, CDR2 FQGTGA. Losses at the gene ends were 0 bases for V and 6 bases for J; bases not matched to a gene: 5. The CDR3 spans 15 residues. CDR3: CASSLTGTEINEQFF. CDR3 coding DNA: TGTGCCAGCAGCTTAACCGGGACAGAAATCAATGAGCAGTTCTTC.

This chain's CDR3 is CASRPDRGQSYEQYF. The CDR3 DNA follows: TGTGCCAGCAGGCCGGACAGGGGCCAATCCTACGAGCAGTACTTC. The chain joins TRBV2 to TRBJ2-5; 9 bases match TRBD1. With the DNA end fitting TRBJ2-7 better, the J assignment may be wrong. CDR3 size: 15 residues. Germline loops: CDR1 SNHLY, CDR2 FYNNEI.

The V and J genes are TRBV5-6 and TRBJ2-7, with D possibly TRBD2 on 6 matching bases. The V gene's germline CDR1 is SGHDT and CDR2 YYEEEE. V was cut by 4 bases and J by 2 bases, with 19 bases left in between. This CDR3 region has 16 residues. The CDR3 spells CASSLMSEGRPYEQYF. The CDR3 bases are TGTGCCAGCAGCCTAATGTCGGAGGGAAGGCCCTACGAGCAGTACTTC.

This clone was counted a few times. The chain recombines TRBV19 with TRBJ1-1, with D unresolved. V was trimmed by 5 bases and J by 0 bases, leaving 4 bases between them. Germline CDR1 is LNHDA and CDR2 is SQIVND (reference sequence). The CDR3 spans 12 residues. As DNA, the CDR3 is TGTGCCAGTAGTTGGATGAACACTGAAGCTTTCTTT. Amino acids: CASSWMNTEAFF. Full variable domain (remainder filled in from reference TRBV19 and TRBJ1-1): DGGITQSPKYLFRKEGQNVTLSCEQNLNHDAMYWYRQDPGQGLRLIYYSQIVNDFQKGDIAEGYSVSREKKESFPLTVTSAQKNPTAFYLCASSWMNTEAFFGQGTRLTVV.

For this clone: In the same sample, other DNA sequences code for this CDR3. The chain is built from TRBV6-5 and TRBJ1-5; D remains unclear. The CDR3 contains 15 residues. Germline CDR1 is MNHEY and CDR2 is SVGAGI. V lost 0 bases to trimming and J lost 3 bases, with 9 bases between them. This chain's CDR3 is CASSYSGGPNQPQHF. The CDR3 nucleotides are TGTGCCAGCAGTTACTCGGGAGGGCCCAATCAGCCCCAGCATTTT.

This chain joins TRBV11-2 and TRBJ1-2; perhaps TRBD1 as D (6 bases). Deletions cut 5 bases from V and 8 bases from J, with 12 bases between. CDR1 is SGHAT and CDR2 is FQNNGV in the germline V gene. The CDR3 is 12 residues long. As DNA, the CDR3 is TGTGCCAGCAGCCAGGGGTTTTCGGGCTACACCTTC. Translation: CASSQGFSGYTF.

This chain joins TRBV4-2 and TRBJ2-2; 8 bases agree with TRBD2. CDR1 is LGHNA, CDR2 YNFKEQ, per germline. Trimming removed 10 bases from V and 0 bases from J; junction bases left unmatched: 7. The CDR3 has 15 amino acids. CDR3 loop: CATNTGGANTGELFF. The CDR3 bases are TGTGCCACAAACACCGGGGGGGCGAACACCGGGGAGCTGTTTTTT.

The chain employs TRBV9 and TRBJ2-1, with no clear D. This CDR3 has 14 residues. In germline, CDR1 is SGDLS, CDR2 YYNGEE. Trimming took off 1 base at V and 5 bases at J, with 10 bases between the two ends. DNA for the CDR3: TGTGCCAGCAGCGTATCCCCCCTGGACAATGAGCAGTTCTTC. Translation gives CASSVSPLDNEQFF. The whole variable domain, remainder taken from reference TRBV9 and TRBJ2-1, is DSGVTQTPKHLITATGQRVTLRCSPRSGDLSVYWYQQSLDQGLQFLIQYYNGEERAKGNILERFSAQQFPDLHSELNLSSLELGDSALYFCASSVSPLDNEQFFGPGTRLTVL.

V is TRBV10-1 and J is TRBJ2-1; the D is unclear. Per the germline V gene, CDR1 is WNHNN and CDR2 is SYGVQD (reference sequence). There are 11 residues in the CDR3. V lost 0 bases and J 10 bases, leaving 4 bases between the germline ends. Written as DNA, the CDR3 is TGCGCCAGCAGTGAGTCGTCCGAGCAGTTCTTC. This gives the protein CASSESSEQFF.

This chain joins TRBV29-1 and TRBJ2-7; D possibly corresponds to TRBD2 (6 bases). Germline V gene sequence: CDR1 SQVTM, CDR2 ANQGSEA. V was shortened by 4 bases and J by 12 bases, with 16 bases between the two germline ends. CDR3 length: 11 amino acids. The CDR3 DNA is TGCAGCGTTGCCGGGGGACTCGGGTTGTACTTC. Its translation: CSVAGGLGLYF.

This clone was found a few times. The J gene is TRBJ1-1, the V gene TRBV6-5; D uncertain. V lost 2 bases and J 6 bases, leaving 13 bases between the germline ends. Germline V gene lookup returns CDR1 MNHEY and CDR2 SVGAGI. This CDR3 is 14 amino acids long. In DNA form, the CDR3 reads TGTGCCAGCAGTTACGTTCGTAGTAACGCTGAAGCTTTCTTT. Its protein is CASSYVRSNAEAFF.

The chain employs TRBV9 and TRBJ1-2; D is perhaps TRBD1 (6 bases). CDR1 is SGDLS and CDR2 is YYNGEE in the germline V gene. The V and J ends lost 4 bases and 5 bases respectively, with 15 bases between them. The CDR3 covers 14 residues. CDR3 amino acids: CASSPRMQGYGYTF. The CDR3 DNA sequence: TGTGCCAGCAGCCCGAGGATGCAGGGGTATGGCTACACCTTC.

Remarks on this clone: Other nucleotide sequences from this sample produce the same CDR3. J is TRBJ1-2 and V is TRBV7-2, with D possibly TRBD1 on 5 matching bases. V lost 1 base and J lost 4, with 13 bases in between. Germline assignment: CDR1 SGHTA and CDR2 FQGNSA. This CDR3 comprises 15 residues. The CDR3 DNA follows: TGTGCCAGCAGCTTAGGTTCCGGGGCTGCCTATGGCTACACCTTC. This codes for CASSLGSGAAYGYTF.

The rearrangement links TRBV10-1 to TRBJ2-4, with 7 bases lining up with TRBD1. Germline lookup yields CDR1 WNHNN and CDR2 SYGVQD (reference sequence). With 5 bases clipped from V and 11 bases from J, the junction kept 9 bases outside the gene matches. This CDR3 contains 13 residues. CDR3 DNA sequence: TGCGCCAGCAGTCCGGGACAGTCTTCCTTTCAGTACTTC. Residues: CASSPGQSSFQYF.

This clone has just one count. The chain is built from TRBV12-5 and TRBJ2-1, with 13 nucleotides matching TRBD2. CDR1 is LGHNT and CDR2 is FRNRAP in the germline V gene. After removal of 0 bases from V and 8 bases from J, the junction contained 13 bases not matched to a gene. The CDR3 covers 19 residues. The CDR3 loop is CASGLVHGPAGLAGDEQFF. The CDR3, as DNA: TGTGCTAGTGGTTTGGTCCATGGCCCAGCAGGACTAGCGGGGGATGAGCAGTTCTTC.